The source of this T cell receptor beta chain is a study of T cells after yellow fever vaccination. General study findings and limits: Reappearance after the booster was seen for most primary-vaccination clones, at roughly 96% CD4 and around 88% CD8. The bulk population could contribute abundant contaminating clonotypes to FACS-sorted repertoires.

The study made its TCR cDNA through 5'RACE template switching. That step introduced a universal primer site along with UMIs. From the 5' RACE reads, TCRdb called clonotypes with MiXCR, one entry per CDR3 protein. The sample lists around 320,000 distinct CDR3 sequences; approximately 11% were seen once. This CDR3 has 16 residues. With 5 bases clipped from V and 1 base from J, the junction kept 7 bases outside the gene matches. The sample holds a few counts of this clonotype. Antigen specificity is unknown. The sequence derives from a man younger than 35 who received the YFV17D yellow fever vaccine. The sample consisted of CD4+ T cells sorted from PBMCs, taken 45 days after the yellow fever booster vaccination. The V call is TRBV12-3 or TRBV12-4, the J call TRBJ2-1, with 8 bases that match TRBD2. The CDR3 sequence is CASSLRIAGSYNEQFF. The DNA for the CDR3 is TGTGCCAGCAGTCTTCGAATAGCGGGGTCCTACAATGAGCAGTTCTTC.